A single sample gave rise to the 15 T cell receptor beta chains below, sequenced in a study of blood T cell repertoires in COVID-19 (dated by TCRdb to the early 2020s). Library method: the immunoSEQ multiplex PCR assay. What TCRdb holds here is the immuneACCESS table cut down to in-frame rearrangements. Part of the clones is not present; checked against another copy, under half of the missing clones reflect an unresolved V gene, and the others are unexplained. The table for this sample lists 75,000 to 85,000 clones; 80% to 90% of them were counted only once. The top ten constitute approximately 10% of the sample. The sequencing sample was made of peripheral blood. These receptors were obtained from a man in his sixties with COVID-19, enrolled during active disease.

The chain has TRBV2 and TRBJ1-1; D possibly corresponds to TRBD1 (5 bases). The CDR3 totals 16 residues. Trimming left V 6 bases short and J 3 bases short, with 20 bases between. The germline V gene encodes CDR1 SNHLY and CDR2 FYNNEI. The CDR3 loop is CASRSGSFAWDTEAFF. DNA for the CDR3: TGTGCCAGCAGGTCAGGGTCTTTTGCATGGGACACTGAAGCTTTCTTT. The whole variable domain, remainder taken from reference TRBV2 and TRBJ1-1, is EPEVTQTPSHQVTQMGQEVILRCVPISNHLYFYWYRQILGQKVEFLVSFYNNEISEKSEIFDDQFSVERPDGSNFTLKIRSTKLEDSAMYFCASRSGSFAWDTEAFFGQGTRLTVV.

The rearrangement joins TRBV23-1 to TRBJ1-1; TRBD1 agrees at 12 bases. TRBV23-1 is labeled an ORF, and its function is uncertain. Trimming removed 3 bases from V and 4 bases from J; junction bases left unmatched: 12. This CDR3 is built from 18 residues. The CDR3 sequence is CASSHSPPGQGALTEAFF. Written as DNA, the CDR3 is TGCGCCAGCAGTCATTCGCCCCCGGGACAGGGGGCTCTCACTGAAGCTTTCTTT.

This clone appeared a single time. V gene TRBV18 combines with J gene TRBJ1-5; D gene uncertain. CDR3 length equals 16 residues. V lost 3 bases to trimming and J lost 0 bases, with 12 bases between them. From germline, CDR1 is KGHSH and CDR2 LQKENI. This chain's CDR3 is CASSPGSQDSNQPQHF. The CDR3 DNA reads as TGTGCCAGCTCACCTGGGTCCCAGGATAGCAATCAGCCCCAGCATTTT.

The chain uses TRBV5-1 and TRBJ1-6, with 7 nucleotides matching TRBD1. J lost 5 bases, V lost 0 bases, and 2 bases had no gene match. The CDR3 totals 15 residues. Germline values: CDR1 SGHRS, CDR2 YFSETQ. As DNA, the CDR3 is TGCGCCAGCAGCTTGGCGCAGGGGGATAATTCACCCCTCCACTTT. Protein: CASSLAQGDNSPLHF.

The chain employs TRBV11-2 and TRBJ2-7; unclear D gene. Germline V gene sequence: CDR1 SGHAT, CDR2 FQNNGV. Trimming removed 5 bases at V and 2 bases at J, with 7 bases between. The CDR3 is 12 amino acids. DNA of the CDR3: TGTGCCAGCAGCGCAACGGCCTACGAGCAGTACTTC. Translating gives CASSATAYEQYF.

This chain connects TRBV3-1 (or the pseudogene TRBV3-2) to TRBJ2-3; TRBD2 is a possible D gene (5 bases). Trimming took off 3 bases at V and 5 bases at J, with 9 bases between the two ends. Germline V lookup: CDR1 LGHDT, CDR2 YNNKEL (reference sequence). The CDR3 sequence is 13 residues long. CDR3 DNA: TGTGCCAGCAGCCAGGCGGGTCGAGATACGCAGTATTTT. Amino acid sequence: CASSQAGRDTQYF.

This clone was counted once. J is TRBJ2-7 and V is TRBV13, with D perhaps TRBD2 (5 bases). Deletions cut 4 bases from V and 2 bases from J, with 12 bases between. The germline CDR1 and CDR2 sequences are PRHDT and FYEKMQ (reference sequence). CDR3 length: 14 residues. CDR3 amino acids: CASSYSGRPYEQYF. CDR3 sequence (DNA): TGTGCCAGCAGCTATTCGGGAAGGCCCTACGAGCAGTACTTC.

This sequence joins TRBV6-1 and TRBJ2-3; D perhaps matches TRBD2 (6 bases). V was pared by 1 base and J by 9 bases, with 14 bases between. Germline CDR1 reads MNHNS; CDR2 reads SASEGT. The CDR3 is made up of 14 amino acids. As DNA, the CDR3 is TGTGCCAGCAGTGAAGAGATCGGGACTGGCACGCAGTATTTT. Amino acids: CASSEEIGTGTQYF.

The chain couples TRBV5-1 to TRBJ1-1, with D possibly TRBD1 on 5 matching bases. The germline V and J ends were trimmed by 5 bases and 4 bases, with 15 bases remaining between them. Germline V gene lookup returns CDR1 SGHRS and CDR2 YFSETQ. This CDR3 spans 14 amino acids. CDR3: CASRRDFLTTEAFF. The DNA for the CDR3 is TGCGCCAGCAGACGGGACTTTTTAACCACTGAAGCTTTCTTT.

The count of this clone is one. This CDR3 is also generated by other DNA sequences in the sample. This chain connects TRBV21-1 to TRBJ2-7; TRBD2, the D gene given by the table, was not confirmed from the DNA. TRBV21-1 is an annotated pseudogene. The CDR3 covers 14 residues. The CDR3 loop is CASIREREWYEQYF. The DNA of the CDR3 is TGTGCCAGCATTAGAGAACGGGAGTGGTACGAGCAGTACTTC.

This chain connects TRBV5-6 to TRBJ2-5; weak D call: TRBD2 (5 bases). This CDR3 is built from 13 residues. Germline loops: CDR1 SGHDT, CDR2 YYEEEE. The germline V and J ends were trimmed by 4 bases and 5 bases, with 12 bases remaining between them. This chain's CDR3 is CASSSPPGETQYF. DNA of the CDR3: TGTGCCAGCAGCAGCCCTCCGGGGGAGACCCAGTACTTC.

J is TRBJ2-5 and V is TRBV12-3 or TRBV12-4, with D unclear. V was cut by 4 bases and J by 0 bases, with 3 bases left in between. The CDR3 runs to 12 residues. The chain's CDR3 is CASSWHQETQYF. DNA of the CDR3: TGTGCCAGCAGTTGGCACCAAGAGACCCAGTACTTC.

This clone came up once. J is TRBJ1-6 and V is TRBV28; possible D gene TRBD1, 5 bases. The CDR3 sequence is 12 residues long. The V end was cut by 8 bases, the J end by 5 bases, with 7 bases between. Germline values: CDR1 MDHEN, CDR2 SYDVKM. CDR3 sequence: CASQGNNSPLHF. The CDR3 bases are TGTGCCAGCCAGGGAAATAATTCACCCCTCCACTTT.

The chain employs TRBV28 and TRBJ2-7; 11 bases align to TRBD2. The CDR3 spans 16 residues. J gave up 0 bases and V 2 bases, and 3 bases lay outside the gene matches. Germline assignment: CDR1 MDHEN and CDR2 SYDVKM. The CDR3 region is CASSLTSGRNSYEQYF. The CDR3 DNA sequence: TGTGCCAGCAGTTTAACTAGCGGGAGAAACTCCTACGAGCAGTACTTC.

The DNA of the CDR3 is TGTGCCAGCAGCTTAACTAGCGGGGTCGGCAATGAGCAGTTCTTC. Amino acid sequence: CASSLTSGVGNEQFF. The chain joins TRBV7-2 to TRBJ2-1, with TRBD2 matching over 10 bases. The CDR3 runs to 15 residues. Germline CDR1 reads SGHTA; CDR2 reads FQGNSA. J lost 6 bases, V lost 2 bases, and 4 bases had no gene match.